The sequence of this T cell receptor beta chain was determined in a study of blood T cell dynamics during melanoma immunotherapy. The overall study: Standard first-line treatment here was pembrolizumab or nivolumab plus ipilimumab in metastatic melanoma. Study-wide results and limits: Immune-effector CD8+ cells best matched cell-free DNA CDR3 sequences and were most clonal.

The assay received all extracted DNA from sorted CD8+ subsets. The repertoire was sequenced with immunoSEQ multiplex PCR; TCRdb's copy has only in-frame clones and lacks some. The table lists approximately 3,500 clones, about 90% of them singletons. As concerns this clone: Its antigen is still unknown.

This CDR3 is 16 amino acids long. The germline V and J ends were trimmed by 5 bases and 4 bases, with 17 bases remaining between them. Germline V lookup: CDR1 MDHEN, CDR2 SYDVKM. Time point given: pre-treatment baseline. Patients had no prior systemic cancer treatment, immunosuppressants or other active cancers. The sequenced sample was effector memory CD8+ T cells from blood, obtained from a patient treated with checkpoint blockade. The V call is TRBV28, the J call TRBJ2-2; D is perhaps TRBD2 (6 bases). The receptor was isolated from a human donor with melanoma. CDR3 amino acids: CASSTHRGGSTGELFF. As DNA, the CDR3 is TGTGCCAGCAGTACCCACCGTGGAGGGAGCACCGGGGAGCTGTTTTTT. Combining the CDR3 with reference TRBV28 and TRBJ2-2 gives the whole variable domain DVKVTQSSRYLVKRTGEKVFLECVQDMDHENMFWYRQDPGLGLRLIYFSYDVKMKEKGDIPEGYSVSREKKERFSLILESASTNQTSMYLCASSTHRGGSTGELFFGEGSRLTVL.